These 26 T cell receptor beta chains were sequenced from one sample in a study of tumor-infiltrating lymphocytes in primary liver carcinoma. The investigators made TCR beta cDNA from approximately 0.5 ug total RNA, using a constant-region primer. Libraries for TCR beta were built through three nested multiplex PCR rounds, which together made up a slightly modified ARM-PCR procedure. Forward primers for TRBV1-TRBV30 and a C-beta reverse primer served the first two PCR rounds, at around 11 cycles each. TCRdb called the multiplex PCR reads again in MiXCR, with one record for every CDR3 protein. The sample contains fewer than 400,000 distinct CDR3 sequences, about 60% of which appear only once. The source of the blood RNA was unsorted whole blood, and germline DNA was extracted as well. The specimen was peripheral blood. Receptors originate from a middle-aged man with primary liver carcinoma and hepatitis B virus infection.

This clonotype occurred a few times. This rearrangement joins TRBV5-6 to TRBJ2-6, with D possibly matching TRBD1 (5 bases). Trimming took off 3 bases at V and 4 bases at J, with 14 bases between the two ends. Germline V gives CDR1 SGHDT, CDR2 YYEEEE. The CDR3 has 16 residues. The CDR3: CASSSFRVDGANVLTF. CDR3 bases: TGTGCCAGCAGCTCATTCAGGGTCGACGGGGCCAACGTCCTGACTTTC.

This clonotype was seen more than once but under ten times. The J gene is TRBJ2-7, the V gene TRBV4-1, with a tentative D call TRBD2 (7 bases). CDR1 and CDR2 from the germline V gene are MGHRA and YSYEKL. The CDR3 runs to 17 residues. Trimming stripped 2 bases from V and 5 bases from J, with 22 bases between. CDR3 sequence reads: CASSQRGAGAGIDEQYF. In DNA, the CDR3 is TGCGCCAGCAGCCAAAGGGGGGCGGGAGCGGGAATTGACGAGCAGTACTTC.

The V call is TRBV11-1, the J call TRBJ2-3, with 7 bases matching TRBD2. The CDR3 sequence is 15 residues long. The germline V gene has CDR1 SGHAT and CDR2 FQDESV (reference sequence). As DNA, the CDR3 is TGTACGAGCAGCTCCGAGCGGGACCTGACAGATACGCAGTATTTT. Its translation is CTSSSERDLTDTQYF.

Worth noting for this clonotype: This may be a read error: a much more frequent sequence differs by one nucleotide. The chain employs TRBV10-3 and TRBJ1-1; D unclear. CDR1 and CDR2 from the germline V gene are ENHRY and SYGVKD. The CDR3 covers 12 residues. The CDR3 here is CAIKREGTESFF. The CDR3 DNA is TGTGCCATCAAAAGGGAGGGCACTGAATCTTTCTTT.

This clonotype was seen many times. This chain uses TRBV12-3 or TRBV12-4 with TRBJ1-4, with D hard to call. CDR3 length: 14 amino acids. The germline V and J ends were trimmed by 6 bases and 5 bases, with 13 bases remaining between them. The CDR3 loop reads CASRPRAQNEKLFF. Here the CDR3 DNA reads TGTGCCAGCAGGCCCCGGGCCCAAAATGAAAAACTGTTTTTT.

This clonotype was detected many times. V is TRBV7-8 and J is TRBJ2-5; 7 bases agree with TRBD2. This CDR3 spans 17 amino acids. The germline gives CDR1 SGHVS, CDR2 FQNEAQ. Trimming at V came to 5 bases and at J to 1 base, leaving 13 bases not matched to a gene. CDR3 region: CASSPLTSERGQETQYF. DNA of the CDR3: TGTGCCAGCAGCCCCCTAACTAGCGAGAGGGGCCAAGAGACCCAGTACTTC.

This clonotype was seen once. One end of the junction varies from germline; a read error may be responsible. The chain employs TRBV2 and TRBJ2-7, with unresolved D. CDR1 SNHLY and CDR2 FYNNEI come from the germline V gene. The CDR3 contains 13 residues. The CDR3 DNA is TGTGCCAGCAGGGAATGGTATTCCTACGAGCAGCACTTC. It is translated as CASREWYSYEQHF. Supplemented by reference TRBV2 and TRBJ2-7, the full variable domain reads EPEVTQTPSHQVTQMGQEVILRCVPISNHLYFYWYRQILGQKVEFLVSFYNNEISEKSEIFDDQFSVERPDGSNFTLKIRSTKLEDSAMYFCASREWYSYEQHFGPGTRLTVT.

This clonotype has just one count. The junction departs from the called germline gene at one end, perhaps through a read error. CDR3 DNA sequence: TGTGCCAGCAGGTGGGACACCGCTAACTATGGGTACACCTTC. Encoded protein: CASRWDTANYGYTF. V gene TRBV5-5 combines with J gene TRBJ1-2, with D tentatively TRBD1 (6 bases). Germline CDR1 is SGHKS and CDR2 is YYEKEE (reference sequence). There are 14 residues in the CDR3.

This clonotype appeared a few times. The chain combines TRBV30 with TRBJ1-1; no firm D call. The CDR3 runs to 11 residues. V was cut by 4 bases and J by 11 bases, with 14 bases left in between. Per the germline V gene, CDR1 is GTSNPN and CDR2 is SVGIG (reference sequence). CDR3 residues: CAWNGQAAAFF. CDR3 nucleotides: TGTGCCTGGAACGGGCAGGCCGCTGCTTTCTTT. The full variable domain, its missing parts supplied by reference TRBV30 and TRBJ1-1, is SQTIHQWPATLVQPVGSPLSLECTVEGTSNPNLYWYRQAAGRGLQLLFYSVGIGQISSEVPQNLSASRPQDRQFILSSKKLLLSDSGFYLCAWNGQAAAFFGQGTRLTVV.

Comment on this clonotype: Mismatch with germline at one junction end may stem from a read error. The chain joins TRBV11-2 to TRBJ2-2; the D gene is possibly TRBD2 (6 bases). The CDR3 consists of 15 residues. CDR1 is SGHAT, CDR2 FQNNGV, per germline. The CDR3 region has the DNA TGTGCCAGCAACTTAGGGGTTGCGGGGACCGGGGAGCCGTTTTTT. Its protein product is CASNLGVAGTGEPFF. Variable domain in full (rest from reference TRBV11-2 and TRBJ2-2): EAGVAQSPRYKIIEKRQSVAFWCNPISGHATLYWYQQILGQGPKLLIQFQNNGVVDDSQLPKDRFSAERLKGVDSTLKIQPAKLEDSAVYLCASNLGVAGTGEPFFGEGSRLTVL.

Comments on this clonotype: A clone one base away is much larger, so this may be a read error. The V call is TRBV6-1, the J call TRBJ2-5, with TRBD1 matching over 12 bases. V shed 7 bases, J shed 3 bases, and the junction held 9 bases outside the gene matches. This CDR3 contains 16 residues. CDR1 is MNHNS and CDR2 is SASEGT in the germline V gene. The CDR3 DNA reads TGTGCCAGCAATGTGGGACAGGGGGCAGGTAAAGAGACCCAGTACTTC. Encoded protein: CASNVGQGAGKETQYF.

There are a few counts of this clonotype. The genes are TRBV6-5 and TRBJ2-1, with 8 bases lining up with TRBD2. Unmatched junction bases numbered 6, after V lost 5 bases and J lost 0 bases. Germline V gene data show CDR1 as MNHEY and CDR2 as SVGAGI. The CDR3 covers 16 residues. The CDR3 protein is CASSESGSYSYNEQFF. The CDR3, as DNA: TGTGCCAGCAGTGAAAGCGGGAGCTACTCCTACAATGAGCAGTTCTTC.

In the case of this clonotype: This may come from a read error, since a much larger clone is one base off. The chain has TRBV10-3 and TRBJ2-3; the match to TRBD2 covers 7 bases. Germline V gene sequence: CDR1 ENHRY, CDR2 SYGVKD. Trimming took 10 bases from V and 3 from J; bases not matched to a gene: 7. The CDR3 covers 13 residues. The CDR3 sequence is CATSERETDTQYF. The CDR3 coding sequence is TGTGCCACCAGCGAGCGGGAAACAGATACGCAGTATTTT.

Comments on this clonotype: A much larger clone differs by one base, so this may be a read error. V gene TRBV6-6 combines with J gene TRBJ2-3; D remains unclear. The V gene's germline CDR1 is MNHNY and CDR2 SVGAGI (reference sequence). The V end lost 2 bases, the J end lost 4 bases, and 7 bases lay between the germline ends. CDR3 length equals 13 residues. CDR3 loop: CASSYRTSDTQYF. In DNA, the CDR3 is TGTGCCAGCAGTTACAGAACCTCAGATACGCAGTATTTT.

This clonotype was seen repeatedly, ten times or more. The CDR3, as DNA: TGTGCCAGCAGCTTGGCACAGACAGGGGCTGAAGCTTTCTTT. It specifies CASSLAQTGAEAFF. The chain recombines TRBV5-6 with TRBJ1-1; 8 nucleotides match TRBD1. This CDR3 spans 14 amino acids. V lost 0 bases to trimming and J lost 6 bases; unmatched junction nucleotides: 4. Germline CDR1 is SGHDT and CDR2 is YYEEEE.

This clonotype was counted many times. This chain connects TRBV4-1 to TRBJ1-5, with D tentatively TRBD1 (5 bases). Per the germline V gene, CDR1 is MGHRA and CDR2 is YSYEKL. Trimming took off 3 bases at V and 2 bases at J, with 8 bases between the two ends. The length of the CDR3 is 14 residues. CDR3 DNA: TGCGCCAGCAGCCACAGGGAAGGCAATCAGCCCCAGCATTTT. Translated: CASSHREGNQPQHF.

This clonotype was detected only a few times. This chain uses TRBV11-1 with TRBJ2-1; D may correspond to TRBD1 or TRBD2 (5 bases each). Per the germline V gene, CDR1 is SGHAT and CDR2 is FQDESV (reference sequence). The ends were cut back, 9 bases at V and 8 bases at J, with 17 bases in the middle. The CDR3 is made up of 13 amino acids. The chain's CDR3 is CASSSLGRDEQFF. CDR3 sequence (DNA): TGTGCCAGTAGTTCCCTGGGGCGGGATGAGCAGTTCTTC.

Concerning this clonotype: Mismatch with germline at one junction end may stem from a read error. J is TRBJ2-1 and V is TRBV11-2, with 7 bases identical to TRBD2. There are 16 residues in the CDR3. Per the germline V gene, CDR1 is SGHAT and CDR2 is FQNNGV. CDR3 protein: CASSLGCRGAYNEQFF. As DNA, the CDR3 is TGCGCCAGCAGCTTAGGCTGCCGGGGGGCCTACAATGAGCAGTTCTTC.

In the case of this clonotype: Since a much larger clone is just one base distant, this may be a read error. This chain joins TRBV11-1 and TRBJ2-3, with D possibly TRBD2 on 5 matching bases. Germline V CDR1 and CDR2: SGHAT, FQDESV (reference sequence). V dropped 1 base and J dropped 4 bases, with 6 bases sitting between them. The CDR3 spans 13 residues. CDR3 region: CASSLEEADTQYF. Written as DNA, the CDR3 is TGTGCCAGCAGCTTAGAGGAGGCAGATACGCAGTATTTT.

Of note for this clonotype: The junction departs from germline at one end; a sequencing error may be responsible. The CDR3 loop is CACSYQTEAYEQYF. The CDR3 DNA reads as TGTGCCTGCAGCTACCAGACGGAGGCCTACGAACAGTACTTC. V is TRBV11-2 and J is TRBJ2-7; D is possibly TRBD2 (5 bases). The V gene's germline CDR1 is SGHAT and CDR2 FQNNGV. This CDR3 has 14 amino acids. Full variable domain (missing parts from reference TRBV11-2 and TRBJ2-7): EAGVAQSPRYKIIEKRQSVAFWCNPISGHATLYWYQQILGQGPKLLIQFQNNGVVDDSQLPKDRFSAERLKGVDSTLKIQPAKLEDSAVYLCACSYQTEAYEQYFGPGTRLTVT.

With regard to this clonotype: A much larger clonotype is one base distant, so this may be a read error. The chain joins TRBV5-1 to TRBJ2-1; the D call may be TRBD1 or TRBD2 (6 bases each). This CDR3 has 15 residues. Germline V gene sequence: CDR1 SGHRS, CDR2 YFSETQ. V was pared by 6 bases and J by 6 bases, with 19 bases between. This chain's CDR3 is CASTPDGGLTNEQFF. DNA of the CDR3: TGCGCCAGCACCCCAGATGGGGGGCTAACCAATGAGCAGTTCTTC.

With regard to this clonotype: A read error may produce the germline difference seen at one junction end. The V gene is TRBV28, the J gene TRBJ2-7; D remains ambiguous. The CDR3 consists of 15 residues. Germline CDR1 reads MDHEN; CDR2 reads SYDVKM. CDR3 amino acids: CANSSPPRTSYEQYF. CDR3 nucleotides: TGTGCCAACAGTTCCCCGCCTAGGACCTCCTACGAACAGTACTTC.

This chain's CDR3 is CASSLGPSLNEQFF. CDR3 sequence (DNA): TGTGCCAGCAGCCTAGGGCCTAGCCTCAATGAGCAGTTCTTC. The rearrangement links TRBV11-3 to TRBJ2-1, with a possible D match to TRBD2 (5 bases). Trimming shortened V by 5 bases and J by 6 bases, and 14 bases separated the two germline ends. Germline lookup yields CDR1 SGHNT and CDR2 YENEEA. The CDR3 extends over 14 amino acids.

Remarks on this clonotype: Since a much larger clone is just one base distant, this may be a read error. The V gene is TRBV23-1, the J gene TRBJ1-5; D perhaps matches TRBD1 (5 bases). TRBV23-1 is filed as an ORF, its function uncertain. The CDR3 spans 15 residues. The CDR3 DNA is TGCGCCAGCAGTCAACCCGGCAGGGCAAATCAGCTCCAGCATTTT. This gives the protein CASSQPGRANQLQHF.

This clonotype was seen ten or more times. V gene TRBV10-2 combines with J gene TRBJ1-1; the D is unclear. The germline V gene encodes CDR1 WSHSY and CDR2 SAAADI. V was clipped by 10 bases and J by 0 bases, with 12 bases between them. The CDR3 contains 13 residues. CDR3 DNA sequence: TGCGCCACCAGCATAGACTTGAACACTGAAGCTTTCTTT. It translates to CATSIDLNTEAFF.

CDR3 protein: CATSDGGLAEQYF. The CDR3 DNA reads as TGTGCCACCAGTGATGGGGGTTTGGCCGAGCAGTACTTC. The rearrangement links TRBV24-1 to TRBJ2-7; D may match TRBD1 or TRBD2 (5 bases each). The CDR3 runs 13 residues. Germline loops: CDR1 KGHDR, CDR2 SFDVKD. V was trimmed by 3 bases and J by 6 bases, leaving 11 bases between them.